The 29 T cell receptor beta chains reported below all come from one sample, sequenced in a study of chemoradiotherapy in HPV16-positive cancers. The repertoire was sequenced with immunoSEQ multiplex PCR; TCRdb's copy has only in-frame clones and lacks some. The data contain about 11,000 clones, around 80% of them singletons. This specimen was collected from a patient who underwent chemoradiotherapy. These receptor sequences come from a human donor with HPV-associated anogenital cancer.

V gene TRBV5-6 combines with J gene TRBJ2-7; 9 bases fit TRBD2. Germline trimming cut 4 bases from V and 7 bases from J; bases unmatched to any gene: 6. Per germline, CDR1 SGHDT and CDR2 YYEEEE. This CDR3 comprises 13 residues. The CDR3 is CASSRGLAGEQYF. CDR3 coding DNA: TGTGCCAGCAGCAGGGGACTAGCAGGGGAGCAGTACTTC.

This chain connects TRBV28 to TRBJ1-5, with D perhaps matching TRBD1 (5 bases). The germline gives CDR1 MDHEN, CDR2 SYDVKM. V lost 2 bases to trimming and J lost 6 bases, with 11 bases between them. This CDR3 has 14 residues. CDR3 in DNA: TGTGCCAGCAGTTTAATGACAGACTTTCAGCCCCAGCATTTT. It translates to CASSLMTDFQPQHF. Based on the CDR3 plus reference TRBV28 and TRBJ1-5, the full variable domain is DVKVTQSSRYLVKRTGEKVFLECVQDMDHENMFWYRQDPGLGLRLIYFSYDVKMKEKGDIPEGYSVSREKKERFSLILESASTNQTSMYLCASSLMTDFQPQHFGDGTRLSIL.

This clone turned up a few times. V is TRBV2 and J is TRBJ2-1; 14 nucleotides line up with TRBD2. J lost 0 bases, V lost 6 bases, and 10 bases had no gene match. CDR1 and CDR2 (germline): SNHLY, FYNNEI. This CDR3 is built from 19 residues. CDR3 protein: CASRVPGLAGVSSYNEQFF. The CDR3 DNA is TGTGCCAGCAGAGTACCGGGACTAGCGGGGGTGAGCTCCTACAATGAGCAGTTCTTC.

This chain connects TRBV6-1 to TRBJ1-6; 7 nucleotides agree with TRBD1. CDR1 and CDR2 from the germline V gene are MNHNS and SASEGT. The CDR3 is 14 amino acids. The J segment lost 10 bases and the V segment lost 2 bases, leaving 5 bases of the junction unmatched. The CDR3 DNA is TGTGCCAGCAGTGAAAACAGGGGCTGGTCACCCCTCCACTTT. Amino acid sequence: CASSENRGWSPLHF.

The chain uses TRBV5-1 and TRBJ1-6; D is perhaps TRBD1 (5 bases). The germline gives CDR1 SGHRS, CDR2 YFSETQ. The CDR3 consists of 15 residues. Trimming left V 1 base short and J 8 bases short, with 13 bases between. The CDR3 coding sequence is TGCGCCAGCAGCTTGCAATGGCAGGGATATTCACCCCTCCACTTT. Its translation: CASSLQWQGYSPLHF.

CDR3 amino acids: CASSYLFSYEQYF. In DNA form, the CDR3 reads TGTGCCAGCAGTTATCTGTTCTCCTACGAGCAGTACTTC. The rearrangement uses TRBV6-1 and TRBJ2-7; D gene ambiguous. From germline, CDR1 is MNHNS and CDR2 SASEGT. Trimming removed 5 bases from V and 0 bases from J, with 8 bases in between. The CDR3 runs 13 residues.

The J gene is TRBJ1-2, the V gene TRBV5-1, with D possibly matching TRBD1 (6 bases). V lost 0 bases and J 5 bases, leaving 11 bases between the germline ends. Germline assignment: CDR1 SGHRS and CDR2 YFSETQ. The CDR3 has 14 residues. The DNA for the CDR3 is TGCGCCAGCAGCTTGGACGGGGGCGCGTATGGCTACACCTTC. Translated, it gives CASSLDGGAYGYTF.

The CDR3 loop is CASSSTRLVGHYEQYF. In nucleotides, the CDR3 is TGTGCCAGCAGCTCCACCCGACTGGTGGGGCACTACGAGCAGTACTTC. The chain has TRBV7-8 and TRBJ2-7; tentatively, D is TRBD1 (5 bases). The length of the CDR3 is 16 residues. CDR1 and CDR2 (germline): SGHVS, FQNEAQ. Between the trimmed V and J ends, which lost 4 bases and 3 bases, there was a span of 19 bases. Filled out from reference TRBV7-8 and TRBJ2-7, the complete variable domain reads GAGVSQSPRYKVAKRGQDVALRCDPISGHVSLFWYQQALGQGPEFLTYFQNEAQLDKSGLPSDRFFAERPEGSVSTLKIQRTQQEDSAVYLCASSSTRLVGHYEQYFGPGTRLTVT.

V usage is TRBV29-1 and J usage is TRBJ2-2, with D unresolved. The CDR3 length is 12 residues. Trimming removed 0 bases at V and 8 bases at J, with 7 bases between. CDR1 is SQVTM and CDR2 is ANQGSEA in the germline V gene. Written as DNA, the CDR3 is TGCAGCGTTGAAGATATAGGGGGGGAGCTGTTTTTT. Protein product: CSVEDIGGELFF.

The count of this clone is one. This chain uses TRBV11-1 with TRBJ2-1; D might be TRBD1 (5 bases). This CDR3 has 18 amino acids. V lost 1 base and J 4 bases, leaving 20 bases between the germline ends. Germline CDR1 and CDR2: SGHAT and FQDESV (reference sequence). CDR3 sequence reads: CASSLGVAGSAFYNEQFF. The CDR3 nucleotides are TGTGCCAGCAGCTTAGGGGTGGCAGGGTCCGCTTTTTACAATGAGCAGTTCTTC.

This clone has a single count. The CDR3 here is CASRGPGLPSYNEQFF. In nucleotides, the CDR3 is TGTGCCAGTAGGGGACCGGGACTTCCATCCTACAATGAGCAGTTCTTC. The gene calls are TRBV19 and TRBJ2-1; TRBD2 might be the D (6 bases). Germline V gives CDR1 LNHDA, CDR2 SQIVND (reference sequence). This CDR3 comprises 16 residues. Trimming stripped 6 bases from V and 1 base from J, with 16 bases between.

The gene calls are TRBV6-1 and TRBJ2-1, with 7 bases lining up with TRBD2. With 4 bases clipped from V and 15 bases from J, the junction kept 12 bases outside the gene matches. The germline gives CDR1 MNHNS, CDR2 SASEGT. This CDR3 spans 13 amino acids. As DNA, the CDR3 is TGTGCCAGCAGTGCCCGGCCGGGGGGTTGGTTGTTCTTC. This translates into CASSARPGGWLFF.

This rearrangement joins TRBV5-1 to TRBJ1-2, with 12 bases lining up with TRBD1. The germline gives CDR1 SGHRS, CDR2 YFSETQ. The CDR3 covers 17 residues. The V and J ends lost 4 bases and 0 bases, in that order; junction bases with no gene match: 7. The DNA of the CDR3 is TGCGCCAGCAGCCCGGGGACAGGGGGCCAATCTAACTATGGCTACACCTTC. Its protein is CASSPGTGGQSNYGYTF.

V usage is TRBV5-8 and J usage is TRBJ2-1; D possibly matches TRBD1 or TRBD2 (5 bases each). V lost 7 bases and J 2 bases, leaving 10 bases between the germline ends. The CDR3 length is 13 residues. Germline V gene lookup returns CDR1 SGHTS and CDR2 YDEGEE. CDR3 loop: CASRGVAYNEQFF. The CDR3 DNA sequence: TGTGCCAGCCGAGGGGTGGCCTACAATGAGCAGTTCTTC.

This chain connects TRBV2 to TRBJ2-1, with TRBD2 identical over 8 bases. V shed 7 bases and J 3 bases; nucleotides not matched to a gene: 8. CDR1 and CDR2 (germline): SNHLY, FYNNEI. The length of the CDR3 is 15 residues. DNA for the CDR3: TGTGCCAGCAAAAGCAGGCGGGGGGACTACAATGAGCAGTTCTTC. It specifies CASKSRRGDYNEQFF.

This chain links TRBV7-9 with TRBJ2-5, with D possibly being TRBD1 or TRBD2 (5 bases each). The CDR3 is 15 amino acids. Germline V gives CDR1 SEHNR, CDR2 FQNEAQ (reference sequence). V dropped 5 bases and J dropped 5 bases, with 18 bases sitting between them. CDR3 loop: CASSQGPGRDETQYF. The CDR3 nucleotides are TGTGCCAGCAGCCAAGGACCGGGACGGGATGAGACCCAGTACTTC.

This clone was picked up a small number of times. This chain links TRBV6-1 with TRBJ1-1; D uncertain. The CDR3 runs 13 residues. CDR1 and CDR2 from the germline V gene are MNHNS and SASEGT. V lost 8 bases, J lost 0 bases, and 10 bases lay in between. The CDR3 loop is CASYRAMNTEAFF. CDR3 DNA sequence: TGTGCCAGCTACCGGGCCATGAACACTGAAGCTTTCTTT.

The chain uses TRBV11-1 and TRBJ2-7, with D possibly being TRBD1 (5 bases). Trimming removed 5 bases from V and 8 bases from J, with 19 bases in between. The CDR3 is 14 residues long. Per germline, CDR1 SGHAT and CDR2 FQDESV (reference sequence). CDR3 bases: TGTGCCAGCAGCCCTGGGGCCCCGGTTCATCAGCAGTACTTC. The encoded protein is CASSPGAPVHQQYF.

The rearrangement uses TRBV5-4 and TRBJ1-3; possibly TRBD1 for D (6 bases). Trimming cost V 3 bases and J 4 bases, with 14 bases left between them. Germline CDR1 and CDR2: SGHNT and YYREEE (reference sequence). The CDR3 spans 15 residues. The DNA of the CDR3 is TGTGCCAGCAGCTCCGCCGGGACAATAGGAAACACCATATATTTT. This gives the protein CASSSAGTIGNTIYF.

V gene TRBV7-3 combines with J gene TRBJ2-3; TRBD2 matches 7 bases. The V segment lost 5 bases and the J segment 2 bases; nucleotides outside the gene matches: 10. The germline CDR1 and CDR2 sequences are SGHTA and FQGTGA. The CDR3 consists of 16 residues. The CDR3 sequence: CASSTRTSLATDTQYF. The CDR3 DNA is TGTGCCAGCAGCACCCGGACTAGTCTTGCCACAGATACGCAGTATTTT. Full variable domain (missing parts from reference TRBV7-3 and TRBJ2-3): GAGVSQTPSNKVTEKGKYVELRCDPISGHTALYWYRQSLGQGPEFLIYFQGTGAADDSGLPNDRFFAVRPEGSVSTLKIQRTERGDSAVYLCASSTRTSLATDTQYFGPGTRLTVL.

The V gene is TRBV5-8, the J gene TRBJ2-3; tentatively, D is TRBD2 (5 bases). Trimming removed 0 bases from V and 4 bases from J, with 12 bases in between. This CDR3 has 15 amino acids. CDR1 is SGHTS and CDR2 is YDEGEE in the germline V gene. In nucleotides, the CDR3 is TGTGCCAGCAGCTTGGGGGTTATGGAGGCAGATACGCAGTATTTT. Amino acids: CASSLGVMEADTQYF.

V usage is TRBV6-5 and J usage is TRBJ2-3; the D gene is possibly TRBD2 (6 bases). CDR1 is MNHEY and CDR2 is SVGAGI in the germline V gene. This CDR3 comprises 14 residues. The ends were cut back, 2 bases at V and 0 bases at J, with 6 bases in the middle. The CDR3 protein is CASSYGGSTDTQYF. The CDR3 region has the DNA TGTGCCAGCAGTTACGGGGGGAGCACAGATACGCAGTATTTT.

In nucleotides, the CDR3 is TGTGCCAGCAGCTCGACAGGGTATGGCTATGGCTACACCTTC. Its protein is CASSSTGYGYGYTF. This chain links TRBV5-6 with TRBJ1-2; TRBD1 matches 7 bases. The CDR3 is 14 residues long. Germline CDR1 and CDR2: SGHDT and YYEEEE. Trimming cost V 3 bases and J 4 bases; bases outside gene matches: 6.

The V gene is TRBV5-6, the J gene TRBJ2-1; D ambiguous. The CDR3 loop spans 15 amino acids. Germline CDR1 and CDR2: SGHDT and YYEEEE. Deletions cut 0 bases from V and 9 bases from J, with 16 bases between. The CDR3 region has the DNA TGTGCCAGCAGCTTGGTGTCGGGTCTTCGAGGTGAGCAGTTCTTC. This translates into CASSLVSGLRGEQFF. Complete variable domain (other parts from reference TRBV5-6 and TRBJ2-1): DAGVTQSPTHLIKTRGQQVTLRCSPKSGHDTVSWYQQALGQGPQFIFQYYEEEERQRGNFPDRFSGHQFPNYSSELNVNALLLGDSALYLCASSLVSGLRGEQFFGPGTRLTVL.

This clone appeared once. V gene TRBV4-2 combines with J gene TRBJ1-1; 10 nucleotides agree with TRBD1. After removal of 1 base from V and 6 bases from J, the junction contained 5 bases not matched to a gene. The CDR3 is 15 amino acids. CDR1 is LGHNA, CDR2 YNFKEQ, per germline. The CDR3 protein is CASSQVGQGFAEAFF. The DNA for the CDR3 is TGTGCCAGCAGCCAAGTGGGACAGGGGTTTGCTGAAGCTTTCTTT.

The V gene is TRBV19, the J gene TRBJ1-3; 7 bases line up with TRBD1. Germline V gives CDR1 LNHDA, CDR2 SQIVND (reference sequence). CDR3 size: 18 residues. The junction had 11 bases not matched to a gene; V was cut back by 1 base and J by 2 bases. Here the CDR3 DNA reads TGTGCCAGTAGTATAGGGGGCGACAGGGAGGCGCCTGGAAACACCATATATTTT. Translated, it gives CASSIGGDREAPGNTIYF.

This clone has only a few counts. The genes are TRBV9 and TRBJ2-5, with 8 bases matching TRBD2. Per the germline V gene, CDR1 is SGDLS and CDR2 is YYNGEE. The V segment lost 4 bases and the J segment 5 bases; nucleotides outside the gene matches: 7. The CDR3 runs 14 residues. CDR3 in DNA: TGTGCCAGCAGCTCCGCGGGGGGTGAGGAGACCCAGTACTTC. As protein: CASSSAGGEETQYF.

V usage is TRBV29-1 and J usage is TRBJ1-4, with D possibly matching TRBD1 (6 bases). Germline-derived CDR1 and CDR2 are SQVTM and ANQGSEA. Trimming removed 4 bases at V and 6 bases at J, with 9 bases between. The CDR3 sequence is 12 residues long. CDR3 coding DNA: TGCAGCGTTGGGGGGCGCGATGAAAAACTGTTTTTT. This encodes CSVGGRDEKLFF.

In this sample, this clone turned up a few times. The V gene is TRBV5-4, the J gene TRBJ2-6; possible D gene TRBD1, 6 bases. The CDR3 runs 16 residues. Trimming took off 3 bases at V and 2 bases at J, with 12 bases between the two ends. Germline V lookup: CDR1 SGHNT, CDR2 YYREEE (reference sequence). The CDR3: CASSWRAGAGANVLTF. The CDR3 bases are TGTGCCAGCAGCTGGCGGGCAGGGGCTGGGGCCAACGTCCTGACTTTC.